This is a list of T cell receptor beta chains from one sample in a study of technical replicates of blood from four donors. Produced via immunoSEQ multiplex PCR; TCRdb's table is partial and in-frame only. Here the sample spans 65,000 to 95,000 clones, 75% to 95% being singletons. Source material: T cells isolated from PBMCs. The receptors derive from a human donor in good health. Both conserved end residues are part of each CDR3. D genes are given only for firm matches. Where a row states a size, it is once, few, many or the class of an expanded clone; other rows omit it.

V	D	size	length	J	CDR3	DNA
TRBV10-2	TRBD2	-	14	TRBJ2-7	CASSESGLGYEQYF	TGCGCCAGCAGTGAGTCCGGACTAGGTTACGAGCAGTACTTC
TRBV28	TRBD1	-	15	TRBJ1-5	CASSKRDSMSQPQHF	TGTGCCAGCAGTAAGAGGGACAGTATGAGTCAGCCCCAGCATTTT
TRBV10-1	-	-	20	TRBJ2-3	CASSPSPGQSEDAPRGAQYF	TGCGCCAGCAGTCCCTCACCGGGACAATCGGAAGACGCCCCCCGTGGGGCGCAGTATTTT
TRBV10-3	TRBD1	-	17	TRBJ1-2	CAISESGTGVAGYGYTF	TGTGCCATCAGTGAGTCGGGGACAGGGGTAGCCGGCTATGGCTACACCTTC
TRBV6-6	-	-	16	TRBJ1-3	CASSYSGAVSGNTIYF	TGTGCCAGCAGTTACTCGGGGGCAGTATCTGGAAACACCATATATTTT
TRBV7-9	-	-	12	TRBJ1-5	CASSVTDQPQHF	TGTGCCAGCAGCGTAACTGATCAGCCCCAGCATTTT
TRBV5-4	-	-	15	TRBJ1-2	CASSPQRQGNYGYTF	TGTGCCAGCAGCCCTCAGAGGCAGGGGAACTATGGCTACACCTTC
TRBV19	-	-	13	TRBJ1-1	CASTHEESTEAFF	TGTGCCAGCACCCACGAGGAAAGCACTGAAGCTTTCTTT
TRBV5-1	-	-	15	TRBJ2-5	CASSLGTGPQETQYF	TGCGCCAGCAGCTTGGGTACAGGGCCCCAAGAGACCCAGTACTTC
TRBV5-1	TRBD1	few	15	TRBJ1-1	CASSPTGGLNTEAFF	TGCGCCAGCAGTCCAACAGGGGGATTGAACACTGAAGCTTTCTTT
TRBV19	-	-	16	TRBJ2-6	CASSFPMSSGANVLTF	TGTGCCAGTAGTTTTCCGATGAGCTCTGGGGCCAACGTCCTGACTTTC
TRBV2	-	once	14	TRBJ2-1	CASSPKTGYNEQFF	TGTGCCAGCAGTCCTAAGACGGGGTACAATGAGCAGTTCTTC
TRBV6-6	TRBD1	-	14	TRBJ2-7	CASSPRQGAYEQYF	TGTGCCAGCAGTCCCCGACAGGGAGCCTACGAGCAGTACTTC
TRBV5-4	TRBD1	-	16	TRBJ1-4	CATQNLRQGVNEKLFF	TGTGCCACGCAAAATCTAAGACAGGGCGTTAATGAAAAACTGTTTTTT
TRBV9	-	-	15	TRBJ2-1	CASSHSGGSYNEQFF	TGTGCCAGCAGCCATAGCGGAGGGTCCTACAATGAGCAGTTCTTC
TRBV23-1	TRBD1	-	15	TRBJ1-5	CASSPGTGFFQPQHF	TGCGCCAGCAGTCCTGGGACAGGGTTTTTTCAGCCCCAGCATTTT